Sequencing of this T cell receptor beta chain was carried out in a study of T cell responses to AZD1222 COVID-19 vaccine. Per the germline V gene, CDR1 is LGHDT and CDR2 is YNNKEL (reference sequence). CDR3 size: 16 residues. V shed 0 bases and J shed 0 bases, with 9 bases lying between them. Second-dose intervals of approximately 4 or approximately 12 weeks were pooled. Clones were sequenced by immunoSEQ multiplex PCR, and TCRdb holds only the in-frame ones, with some missing. The repertoire holds over 95,000 clones, about 89% seen once, with 7.5% to 9.5% in the top ten. This clonotype was sampled from an adult who received the AZD1222 COVID-19 vaccine. V is TRBV3-1 (or the pseudogene TRBV3-2) and J is TRBJ1-5; no reliable D call. Here the sequenced sample was peripheral blood, taken 28 days after the second AZD1222 dose. For the CDR3, the DNA is TGTGCCAGCAGCCAAGATCTTGGGGTTAGCAATCAGCCCCAGCATTTT. This codes for CASSQDLGVSNQPQHF.